The 11 T cell receptor beta chains below were found in one sample sequenced in a study of CD8+CD57+ T cells in acquired aplastic anemia. Whoever was chosen for sequencing had shown CD8+CD57+ cell expansion by flow cytometry. According to the study, genomic DNA was the template for TCR beta VDJ and CDR3 profiling. TCRdb reprocessed the reads with MiXCR, giving one entry per CDR3 protein. The sample has some 200,000 distinct CDR3 sequences, roughly 50% seen once; the top ten hold 15% to 20%. Sequencing was carried out using sorted CD4+, CD8+, or CD8+CD57+ T cells (not recorded which) from PBMCs. Every receptor here comes from a human donor with aplastic anemia.

This clonotype was counted a few times. This chain connects TRBV5-6 to TRBJ2-7, with 7 bases identical to TRBD1. From germline, CDR1 is SGHDT and CDR2 YYEEEE. The CDR3 loop spans 14 amino acids. The trim removed 8 bases at V and 3 bases at J, leaving 11 bases unmatched. CDR3 protein: CASSMGQRVYEQYF. The CDR3, as DNA: TGTGCCAGTAGTATGGGACAGCGAGTCTACGAGCAGTACTTC.

This chain links TRBV9 with TRBJ1-6; D unclear. Germline V gene data show CDR1 as SGDLS and CDR2 as YYNGEE. The V end lost 2 bases, the J end lost 5 bases, and 8 bases lay between the germline ends. CDR3 size: 14 residues. As DNA, the CDR3 is TGTGCCAGCAGCGTCACGGATAATAATTCACCCCTCCACTTT. It yields the protein CASSVTDNNSPLHF.

Turning to this clonotype: Since no conserved phenylalanine or tryptophan closes the CDR3, a read error is the likely cause. The chain has TRBV7-9 and TRBJ2-2; D tentatively reads TRBD1 or TRBD2 (5 bases each). Germline CDR1 SEHNR, CDR2 FQNEAQ (reference sequence). The V and J ends lost 7 bases and 0 bases respectively, with 9 bases between them. The CDR3 is 14 residues long. The CDR3 loop is CASTSGPNTGELFS. CDR3 bases: TGTGCCAGCACCTCGGGACCGAACACCGGGGAGCTGTTTTCT.

This sequence joins TRBV20-1 and TRBJ2-1, with 10 bases that match TRBD2. Per the germline V gene, CDR1 is DFQATT and CDR2 is SNEGSKA (reference sequence). The V and J ends lost 3 bases and 7 bases, in that order; junction bases with no gene match: 15. The CDR3 has 17 residues. CDR3 sequence reads: CSASLSLLAGKWNEQFF. Here the CDR3 DNA reads TGCAGTGCTAGTCTCTCTCTACTAGCGGGGAAGTGGAATGAGCAGTTCTTC.

This clonotype was observed a few times. V usage is TRBV15 and J usage is TRBJ2-7; a possible D gene is TRBD1 (5 bases). This CDR3 comprises 14 residues. Trimming pared 0 bases from V and 6 bases from J, leaving 12 bases between. Germline loops: CDR1 LNHNV, CDR2 YYDKDF (reference sequence). CDR3: CATSRDLRGGEQYF. In DNA, the CDR3 is TGTGCCACCAGCAGAGATTTAAGGGGTGGCGAGCAGTACTTC. The variable domain in full, completed from reference TRBV15 and TRBJ2-7, reads DAMVIQNPRYQVTQFGKPVTLSCSQTLNHNVMYWYQQKSSQAPKLLFHYYDKDFNNEADTPDNFQSRRPNTSFCFLDIRSPGLGDTAMYLCATSRDLRGGEQYFGPGTRLTVT.

This clonotype was seen ten or more times. One end of the junction is discordant with germline, which a read error may explain. The chain employs TRBV9 and TRBJ1-2; no clear D. This CDR3 has 15 amino acids. The V gene's germline CDR1 is SGDLS and CDR2 YYNGEE. The CDR3 sequence is CASSATPSPQAVIGF. The CDR3 nucleotides read TGTGCCAGCAGCGCAACGCCCAGCCCGCAGGCGGTAATAGGCTTC. The entire variable domain, with the rest obtained from reference TRBV9 and TRBJ1-2, is as follows: DSGVTQTPKHLITATGQRVTLRCSPRSGDLSVYWYQQSLDQGLQFLIQYYNGEERAKGNILERFSAQQFPDLHSELNLSSLELGDSALYFCASSATPSPQAVIGFGSGTRLTVV.

This clonotype was seen ten or more times. V gene TRBV2 combines with J gene TRBJ1-1; weak D call: TRBD1 (6 bases). CDR1 is SNHLY and CDR2 is FYNNEI in the germline V gene. This CDR3 spans 16 amino acids. V gave up 5 bases and J gave up 1 base, with 17 bases separating them. The CDR3, as DNA: TGTGCCAGCAGTACTTCTGAGACAGGCCCGAACACTGAAGCTTTCTTT. Translated, it gives CASSTSETGPNTEAFF. Based on the CDR3 plus reference TRBV2 and TRBJ1-1, the full variable domain is EPEVTQTPSHQVTQMGQEVILRCVPISNHLYFYWYRQILGQKVEFLVSFYNNEISEKSEIFDDQFSVERPDGSNFTLKIRSTKLEDSAMYFCASSTSETGPNTEAFFGQGTRLTVV.

At least ten counts were recorded for this clonotype. The rearrangement uses TRBV5-1 and TRBJ1-2; 7 bases fit TRBD1. Germline CDR1 SGHRS, CDR2 YFSETQ. The CDR3 is made up of 14 amino acids. The V gene end was trimmed by 2 bases and the J gene end by 7 bases; junction bases not matched to a gene: 8. CDR3 DNA sequence: TGCGCCAGCAGCTTCCGAAGACAGGGCGGTGGCTACACCTTC. It encodes CASSFRRQGGGYTF.

The J gene is TRBJ1-4, the V gene TRBV10-3, with TRBD1 matching 9 bases. The germline CDR1 and CDR2 sequences are ENHRY and SYGVKD. CDR3 length equals 14 residues. Trimming cost V 0 bases and J 16 bases; bases outside gene matches: 9. CDR3 in amino acids: CAISESSIGQGQFF. As DNA, the CDR3 is TGTGCCATCAGTGAGTCAAGTATAGGACAGGGGCAGTTTTTT.

This clonotype has ten or more counts. V and J are TRBV2 and TRBJ2-4; the match to TRBD1 covers 8 bases. V gave up 5 bases and J gave up 8 bases; unmatched junction bases: 11. The CDR3 is made up of 15 amino acids. Germline CDR1 is SNHLY and CDR2 is FYNNEI. CDR3 sequence: CASSPTRDRSDIQYF. For the CDR3, the DNA is TGTGCCAGCAGTCCCACCCGGGACAGGAGTGACATTCAGTACTTC.

This clonotype was detected ten times or more. The genes are TRBV10-3 and TRBJ1-6; the match to TRBD1 covers 10 bases. The CDR3 sequence is 16 residues long. The J segment lost 9 bases and the V segment lost 5 bases, leaving 10 bases of the junction unmatched. The V gene's germline CDR1 is ENHRY and CDR2 SYGVKD. CDR3 loop: CAISFDRGPTGSPLHF. The CDR3 nucleotides are TGTGCCATCAGTTTCGACAGGGGGCCTACGGGTTCACCCCTCCACTTT.